This T cell receptor beta chain was retrieved from a study of cytomegalovirus exposure and HLA in healthy donors. Healthy individuals who donated bone marrow served as the donors. In the case of this clone: Its specificity is not known.

Notes on the study in general: Further analysis, carried out later, found HLA-associated TCR beta chains more clonally expanded than equally common other chains. V- and J-gene trimming in TCR beta was tied to a missense DCLRE1C variant by an analysis performed later. Overall, roughly 170 TCR beta chains were annotated as cytomegalovirus-associated.

The CDR3 contains 13 residues. V lost 1 base, J lost 3 bases, and 6 bases lay in between. Germline CDR1 and CDR2: LNHDA and SQIVND (reference sequence). Primers: 60 Vbeta forward and 13 Jbeta reverse. Repertoires were generated with immunoSEQ multiplex PCR, while TCRdb's copy carries only in-frame clones and drops some. This table holds more than 100,000 clones, 70% to 80% found once. The source is a woman aged 55-69 years in good health and CMV-seronegative. The specimen sequenced was PBMCs. The rearrangement uses TRBV19 and TRBJ2-5, with D possibly matching TRBD1 (5 bases). The CDR3: CASSIVREETQYF. In DNA form, the CDR3 reads TGTGCCAGTAGTATAGTCAGGGAAGAGACCCAGTACTTC.